One and the same sample provided the 13 T cell receptor beta chains below, sequenced in a study of human T cells and chemical hapten exposure. Regarding time point: pre-sensitization, week 0. The treatment denotes: therapeutic diphenylcyclopropenone sensitization with weekly scalp DPC. Via MiXCR, TCRdb re-called the RACE reads, giving one row per CDR3 protein. The data contain approximately 320,000 distinct CDR3 sequences, around 5.5% of them seen just once; the ten biggest clones take up over 6.5%. The specimen was whole blood, collected in connection with sensitization to the hapten diphenylcyclopropenone (DPC). All receptors come from a woman younger than 35 with alopecia areata. Some clones in this sample may be carry-over from other donors' samples.

In this sample, this clonotype turned up many times. The chain links TRBV6-5 to TRBJ1-5; D uncertain. Germline-derived CDR1 and CDR2 are MNHEY and SVGAGI. The CDR3 runs 15 residues. V lost 7 bases to trimming and J lost 4 bases, with 17 bases between them. This chain's CDR3 is CASKRRGTVNQPQHF. As DNA, the CDR3 is TGTGCCAGCAAGAGACGAGGCACCGTAAATCAGCCCCAGCATTTT.

The rearrangement joins TRBV4-3 to TRBJ2-6, with TRBD2 matching over 8 bases. In germline, CDR1 is LGHNA, CDR2 YSLEER. This CDR3 comprises 16 residues. V gave up 4 bases and J gave up 2 bases; unmatched junction bases: 4. In DNA form, the CDR3 reads TGCGCCAGCAGCCCCGGGGGGGCCCCTGGGGCCAACGTCCTGACTTTC. This translates into CASSPGGAPGANVLTF.

This clonotype was recorded at least ten times. The V gene is TRBV28, the J gene TRBJ1-2; D gene unclear. The V and J ends lost 6 bases and 4 bases respectively, with 15 bases between them. Germline CDR1 is MDHEN and CDR2 is SYDVKM. The CDR3 totals 14 residues. This CDR3 is CASRQGPAFYGYTF. The CDR3 DNA follows: TGTGCCAGCAGACAAGGACCGGCCTTCTATGGCTACACCTTC.

In this sample, this clonotype turned up a few times. The chain couples TRBV12-3 or TRBV12-4 to TRBJ2-3, with 7 nucleotides matching TRBD1. The trim removed 5 bases at V and 4 bases at J, leaving 18 bases unmatched. The CDR3 is 18 amino acids. The CDR3 reads CASSTTTGTQGIADTQYF. Here the CDR3 DNA reads TGTGCCAGCAGTACCACGACGGGGACACAGGGGATAGCAGATACGCAGTATTTT.

The table lists this clonotype with many counts. The chain employs TRBV5-1 and TRBJ1-6, with D possibly being TRBD1 (5 bases). CDR1 is SGHRS and CDR2 is YFSETQ in the germline V gene. Trimming removed 1 base at V and 8 bases at J, with 13 bases between. The CDR3 is 15 residues long. The CDR3 here is CASSLMKGRDSPLHF. The CDR3 bases are TGCGCCAGCAGCTTGATGAAGGGGCGGGATTCACCCCTCCACTTT. The variable domain in full, with the rest retrieved from reference TRBV5-1 and TRBJ1-6, is KAGVTQTPRYLIKTRGQQVTLSCSPISGHRSVSWYQQTPGQGLQFLFEYFSETQRNKGNFPGRFSGRQFSNSRSEMNVSTLELGDSALYLCASSLMKGRDSPLHFGNGTRLTVT.

This clonotype was counted a few times. The rearrangement joins TRBV20-1 to TRBJ2-3, with 11 bases aligning to TRBD2. The CDR3 spans 16 residues. The junction had 8 bases not matched to a gene; V was cut back by 2 bases and J by 4 bases. Germline loops: CDR1 DFQATT, CDR2 SNEGSKA (reference sequence). CDR3 coding DNA: TGCAGTGCTAGACCTTCGCTAGCGGGGGGTTCAGATACGCAGTATTTT. It codes for CSARPSLAGGSDTQYF.

This clonotype was seen more than once but under ten times. V and J are TRBV5-5 and TRBJ1-1, with TRBD1 as a possible D gene (5 bases). Germline V lookup: CDR1 SGHKS, CDR2 YYEKEE (reference sequence). The CDR3 is 14 amino acids. With 0 bases removed from V and 7 bases from J, the gap between germline ends came to 13 bases. The CDR3 loop is CASSLGGARNEAFF. The CDR3 DNA sequence: TGTGCCAGCAGCTTGGGAGGGGCTAGAAATGAAGCTTTCTTT.

This clonotype came up many times. CDR3 sequence: CASRDGAGAFF. CDR3 bases: TGTGCCAGCAGGGACGGAGCAGGAGCTTTCTTT. The chain combines TRBV2 with TRBJ1-1; D not resolved. Germline values: CDR1 SNHLY, CDR2 FYNNEI. Trimming removed 6 bases from V and 10 bases from J, with 12 bases in between. This CDR3 is built from 11 residues. The whole variable domain, remainder taken from reference TRBV2 and TRBJ1-1, is EPEVTQTPSHQVTQMGQEVILRCVPISNHLYFYWYRQILGQKVEFLVSFYNNEISEKSEIFDDQFSVERPDGSNFTLKIRSTKLEDSAMYFCASRDGAGAFFGQGTRLTVV.

There are a few counts of this clonotype. Here the CDR3 reads CASSKEANTEAFF. CDR3 in DNA: TGTGCCAGCAGCAAGGAAGCGAACACTGAAGCTTTCTTT. The chain joins TRBV7-9 to TRBJ1-1; D gene ambiguous. Germline CDR1 SEHNR, CDR2 FQNEAQ (reference sequence). V was pared by 5 bases and J by 1 base, with 8 bases between. The length of the CDR3 is 13 residues.

This clonotype was counted only a few times. J is TRBJ2-1 and V is TRBV3-1; possible D gene TRBD2, 6 bases. The germline V and J ends were trimmed by 3 bases and 9 bases, with 15 bases remaining between them. CDR1 LGHDT and CDR2 YNNKEL come from the germline V gene (reference sequence). The CDR3 totals 14 residues. Here the CDR3 DNA reads TGTGCCAGCAGCCAGGCATCTAGCGCCGGTGAGCAGTTCTTC. The encoded protein is CASSQASSAGEQFF.

This clonotype has a handful of counts. The chain links TRBV6-1 to TRBJ2-4; 7 bases map to TRBD1. Germline CDR1 and CDR2: MNHNS and SASEGT. CDR3 length: 16 amino acids. Trimming cost V 3 bases and J 1 base; bases outside gene matches: 6. This chain's CDR3 is CASSDGQEAAKNIQYF. In nucleotides, the CDR3 is TGTGCCAGCAGTGACGGACAGGAGGCTGCCAAAAACATTCAGTACTTC.

This clonotype was counted at least ten times. The chain employs TRBV15 and TRBJ2-7; D perhaps matches TRBD2 (5 bases). The CDR3 is 14 residues long. Germline V gene data show CDR1 as LNHNV and CDR2 as YYDKDF (reference sequence). V lost 0 bases, J lost 7 bases, and 13 bases lay in between. The CDR3 sequence: CATSREEVQEEQYF. The CDR3, as DNA: TGTGCCACCAGCAGAGAGGAGGTCCAGGAGGAGCAGTACTTC.

Only a few counts were recorded for this clonotype. The chain recombines TRBV5-1 with TRBJ1-1, with 11 positions matching TRBD1. This CDR3 comprises 15 residues. Germline values: CDR1 SGHRS, CDR2 YFSETQ. V trimming: 2 bases; J trimming: 6 bases; junction bases outside the gene matches: 6. The CDR3 loop is CASSLLDRGLPEAFF. In DNA form, the CDR3 reads TGCGCCAGCAGCTTACTGGACAGGGGGCTTCCTGAAGCTTTCTTT.